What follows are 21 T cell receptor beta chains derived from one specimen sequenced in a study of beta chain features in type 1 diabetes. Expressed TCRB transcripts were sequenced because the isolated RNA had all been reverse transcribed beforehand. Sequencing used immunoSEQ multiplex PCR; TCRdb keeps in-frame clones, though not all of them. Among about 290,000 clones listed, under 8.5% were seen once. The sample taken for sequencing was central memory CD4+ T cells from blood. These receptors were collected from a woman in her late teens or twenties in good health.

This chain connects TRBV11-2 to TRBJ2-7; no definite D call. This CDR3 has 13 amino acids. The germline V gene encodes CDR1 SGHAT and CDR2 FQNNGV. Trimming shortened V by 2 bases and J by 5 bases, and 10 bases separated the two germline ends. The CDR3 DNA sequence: TGTGCCAGCAGCTTAATCTTGGACGACGAGCAGTACGTC. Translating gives CASSLILDDEQYV.

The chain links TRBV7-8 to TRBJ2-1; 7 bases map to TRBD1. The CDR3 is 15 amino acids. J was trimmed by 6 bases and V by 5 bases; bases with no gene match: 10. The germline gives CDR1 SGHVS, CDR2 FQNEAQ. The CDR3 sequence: CASSLNRGQGNEQFF. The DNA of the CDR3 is TGTGCCAGCAGCCTAAACAGGGGCCAGGGCAATGAGCAGTTCTTC. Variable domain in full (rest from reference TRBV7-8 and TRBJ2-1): GAGVSQSPRYKVAKRGQDVALRCDPISGHVSLFWYQQALGQGPEFLTYFQNEAQLDKSGLPSDRFFAERPEGSVSTLKIQRTQQEDSAVYLCASSLNRGQGNEQFFGPGTRLTVL.

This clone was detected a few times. CDR3 in amino acids: CASSRQLQAFF. Written as DNA, the CDR3 is TGTGCCAGCAGCAGACAGTTACAAGCTTTCTTT. This rearrangement joins TRBV6-5 to TRBJ1-1, with D maybe TRBD1 (5 bases). Germline V gene sequence: CDR1 MNHEY, CDR2 SVGAGI. With 6 bases removed from V and 9 bases from J, the gap between germline ends came to 11 bases. This CDR3 has 11 residues.

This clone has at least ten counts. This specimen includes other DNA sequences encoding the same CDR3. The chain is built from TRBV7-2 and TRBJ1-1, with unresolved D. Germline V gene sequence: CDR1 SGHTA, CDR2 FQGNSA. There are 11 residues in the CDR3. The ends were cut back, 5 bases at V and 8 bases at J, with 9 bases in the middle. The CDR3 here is CASSEYTEAFF. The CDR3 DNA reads TGTGCCAGCAGCGAATATACGGAAGCTTTCTTT.

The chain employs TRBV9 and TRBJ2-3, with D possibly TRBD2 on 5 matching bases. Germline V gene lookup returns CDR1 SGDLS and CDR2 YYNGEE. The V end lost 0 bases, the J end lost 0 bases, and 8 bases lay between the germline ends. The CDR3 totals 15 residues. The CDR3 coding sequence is TGTGCCAGCAGCGTAGTCGAGGGTAGCACAGATACGCAGTATTTT. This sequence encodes CASSVVEGSTDTQYF.

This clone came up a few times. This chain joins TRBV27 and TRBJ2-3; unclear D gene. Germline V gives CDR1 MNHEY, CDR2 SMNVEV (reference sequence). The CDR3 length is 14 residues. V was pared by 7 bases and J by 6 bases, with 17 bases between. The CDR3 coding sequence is TGTGCCAGCACGACGGGCGGATTACTGGATACGCAGTATTTT. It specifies CASTTGGLLDTQYF.

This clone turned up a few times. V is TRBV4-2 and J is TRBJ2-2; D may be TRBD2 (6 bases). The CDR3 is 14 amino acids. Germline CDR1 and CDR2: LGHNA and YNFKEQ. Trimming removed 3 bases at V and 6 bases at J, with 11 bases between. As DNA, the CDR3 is TGTGCCAGCAGCCACTCCACTAGCTCCGGGGAGCTGTTTTTT. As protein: CASSHSTSSGELFF.

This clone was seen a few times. CDR3 bases: TGTGCCAGCAGCCCAGGGGGGGTCAAGGGCACAGATACGCAGTATTTT. It encodes CASSPGGVKGTDTQYF. This chain connects TRBV7-7 to TRBJ2-3; tentatively, D is TRBD1 or TRBD2 (7 bases each). The V gene lost 5 bases and the J gene lost 1 base, with 16 bases spanning the gap. The length of the CDR3 is 16 residues. Germline-derived CDR1 and CDR2 are SSHAT and FNYEAQ (reference sequence).

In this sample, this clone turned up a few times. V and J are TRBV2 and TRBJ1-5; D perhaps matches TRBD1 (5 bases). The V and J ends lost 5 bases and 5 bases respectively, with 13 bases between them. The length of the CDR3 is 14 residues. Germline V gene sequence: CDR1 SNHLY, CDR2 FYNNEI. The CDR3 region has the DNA TGTGCCAGCAGTATCCGGGACCGTGATCAGCCCCAGCATTTT. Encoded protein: CASSIRDRDQPQHF.

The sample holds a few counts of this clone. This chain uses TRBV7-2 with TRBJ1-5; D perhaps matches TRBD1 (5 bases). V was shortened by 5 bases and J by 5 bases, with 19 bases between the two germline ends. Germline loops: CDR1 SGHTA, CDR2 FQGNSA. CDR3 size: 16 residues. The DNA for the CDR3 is TGTGCCAGCAGCCCGGGGGTGGGGCAGGGAGATCAGCCCCAGCATTTT. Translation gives CASSPGVGQGDQPQHF.

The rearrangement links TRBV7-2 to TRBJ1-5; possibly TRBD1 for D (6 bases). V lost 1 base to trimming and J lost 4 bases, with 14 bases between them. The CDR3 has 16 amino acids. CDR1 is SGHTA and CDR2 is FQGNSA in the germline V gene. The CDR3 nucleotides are TGTGCCAGCAGCTTAGGAAGGGGGATCAGTAATCAGCCCCAGCATTTT. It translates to CASSLGRGISNQPQHF.

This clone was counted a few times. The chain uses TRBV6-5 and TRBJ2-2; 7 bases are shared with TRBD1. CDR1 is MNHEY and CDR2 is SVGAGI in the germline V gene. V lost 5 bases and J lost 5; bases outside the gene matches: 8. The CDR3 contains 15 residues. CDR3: CASSQDREGTGELFF. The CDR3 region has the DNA TGTGCCAGCAGTCAAGACAGGGAAGGAACCGGGGAGCTGTTTTTT.

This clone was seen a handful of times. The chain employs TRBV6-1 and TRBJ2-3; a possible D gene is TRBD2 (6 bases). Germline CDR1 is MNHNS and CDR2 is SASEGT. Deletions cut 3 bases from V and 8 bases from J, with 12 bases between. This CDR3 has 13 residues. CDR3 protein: CASSDTSQGTQYF. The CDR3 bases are TGTGCCAGCAGTGACACTAGCCAGGGTACGCAGTATTTT.

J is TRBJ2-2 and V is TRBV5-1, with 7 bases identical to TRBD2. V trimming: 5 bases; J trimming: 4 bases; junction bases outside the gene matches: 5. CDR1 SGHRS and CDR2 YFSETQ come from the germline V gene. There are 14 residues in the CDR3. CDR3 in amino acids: CASSSGTITGELFF. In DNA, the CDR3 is TGCGCCAGCAGTTCCGGGACTATCACCGGGGAGCTGTTTTTT. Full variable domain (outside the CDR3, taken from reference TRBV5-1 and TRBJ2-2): KAGVTQTPRYLIKTRGQQVTLSCSPISGHRSVSWYQQTPGQGLQFLFEYFSETQRNKGNFPGRFSGRQFSNSRSEMNVSTLELGDSALYLCASSSGTITGELFFGEGSRLTVL.

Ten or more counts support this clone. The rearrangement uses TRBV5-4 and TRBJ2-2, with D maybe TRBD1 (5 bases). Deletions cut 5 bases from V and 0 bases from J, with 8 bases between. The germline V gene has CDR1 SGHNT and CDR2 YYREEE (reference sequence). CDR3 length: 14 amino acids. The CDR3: CASRTVPNTGELFF. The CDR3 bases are TGTGCCAGCAGGACAGTTCCGAACACCGGGGAGCTGTTTTTT.

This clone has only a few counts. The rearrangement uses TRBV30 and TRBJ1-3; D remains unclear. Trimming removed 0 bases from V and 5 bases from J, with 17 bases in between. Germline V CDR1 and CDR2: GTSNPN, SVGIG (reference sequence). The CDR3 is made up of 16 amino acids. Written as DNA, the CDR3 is TGTGCCTGGAGTGTACGATCGTGGGGTTTCAGAAACACCATATATTTT. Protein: CAWSVRSWGFRNTIYF.

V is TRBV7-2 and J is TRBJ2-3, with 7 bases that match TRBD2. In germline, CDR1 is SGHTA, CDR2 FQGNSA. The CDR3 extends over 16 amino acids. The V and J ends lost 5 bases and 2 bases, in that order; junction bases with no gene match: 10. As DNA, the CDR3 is TGTGCCAGCAGCACCCACACTAGCGAGACCACAGATACGCAGTATTTT. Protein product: CASSTHTSETTDTQYF. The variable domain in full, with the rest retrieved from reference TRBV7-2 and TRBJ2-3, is GAGVSQSPSNKVTEKGKDVELRCDPISGHTALYWYRQSLGQGLEFLIYFQGNSAPDKSGLPSDRFSAERTGGSVSTLTIQRTQQEDSAVYLCASSTHTSETTDTQYFGPGTRLTVL.

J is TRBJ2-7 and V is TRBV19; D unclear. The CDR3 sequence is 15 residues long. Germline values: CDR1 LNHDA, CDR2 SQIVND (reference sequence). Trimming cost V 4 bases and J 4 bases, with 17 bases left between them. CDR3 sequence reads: CASSTRLTNQYEQYF. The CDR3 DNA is TGTGCCAGTAGTACGCGTTTGACAAATCAGTACGAGCAGTACTTC.

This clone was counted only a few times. The CDR3 nucleotides read TGTGCCAGCAGTGGGACAGCAGATACGCAGTATTTT. Its protein product is CASSGTADTQYF. This rearrangement joins TRBV2 to TRBJ2-3; TRBD1 is a possible D gene (6 bases). This CDR3 comprises 12 residues. Germline CDR1 is SNHLY and CDR2 is FYNNEI. The ends were cut back, 4 bases at V and 4 bases at J, with 6 bases in the middle. Complete variable domain (other parts from reference TRBV2 and TRBJ2-3): EPEVTQTPSHQVTQMGQEVILRCVPISNHLYFYWYRQILGQKVEFLVSFYNNEISEKSEIFDDQFSVERPDGSNFTLKIRSTKLEDSAMYFCASSGTADTQYFGPGTRLTVL.

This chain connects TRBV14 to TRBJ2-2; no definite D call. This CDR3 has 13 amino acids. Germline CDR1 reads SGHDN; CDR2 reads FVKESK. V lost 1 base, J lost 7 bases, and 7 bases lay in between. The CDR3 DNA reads TGTGCCAGCAGCCAAGTCCGGGTCGGGGAGCTGTTTTTT. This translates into CASSQVRVGELFF.

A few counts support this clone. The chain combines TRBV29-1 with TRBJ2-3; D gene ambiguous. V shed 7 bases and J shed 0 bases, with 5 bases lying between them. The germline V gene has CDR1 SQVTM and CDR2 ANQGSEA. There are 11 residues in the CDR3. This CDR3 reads CSETSTDTQYF. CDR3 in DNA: TGCAGCGAAACTAGCACAGATACGCAGTATTTT.